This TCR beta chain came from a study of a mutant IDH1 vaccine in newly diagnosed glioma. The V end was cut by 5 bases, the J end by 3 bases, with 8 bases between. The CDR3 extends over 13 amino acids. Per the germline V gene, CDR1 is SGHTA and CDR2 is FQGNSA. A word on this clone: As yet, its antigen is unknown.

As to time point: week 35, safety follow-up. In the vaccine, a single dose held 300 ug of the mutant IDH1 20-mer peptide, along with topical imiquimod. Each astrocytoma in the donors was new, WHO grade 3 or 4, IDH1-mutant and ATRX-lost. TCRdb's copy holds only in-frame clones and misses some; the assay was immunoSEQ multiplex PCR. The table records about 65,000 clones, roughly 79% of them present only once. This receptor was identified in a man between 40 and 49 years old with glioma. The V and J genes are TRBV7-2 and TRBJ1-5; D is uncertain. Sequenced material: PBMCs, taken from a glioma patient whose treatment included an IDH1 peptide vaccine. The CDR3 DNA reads TGTGCCAGCAGCCCGGAGGACAATCAGCCCCAGCATTTT. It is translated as CASSPEDNQPQHF.